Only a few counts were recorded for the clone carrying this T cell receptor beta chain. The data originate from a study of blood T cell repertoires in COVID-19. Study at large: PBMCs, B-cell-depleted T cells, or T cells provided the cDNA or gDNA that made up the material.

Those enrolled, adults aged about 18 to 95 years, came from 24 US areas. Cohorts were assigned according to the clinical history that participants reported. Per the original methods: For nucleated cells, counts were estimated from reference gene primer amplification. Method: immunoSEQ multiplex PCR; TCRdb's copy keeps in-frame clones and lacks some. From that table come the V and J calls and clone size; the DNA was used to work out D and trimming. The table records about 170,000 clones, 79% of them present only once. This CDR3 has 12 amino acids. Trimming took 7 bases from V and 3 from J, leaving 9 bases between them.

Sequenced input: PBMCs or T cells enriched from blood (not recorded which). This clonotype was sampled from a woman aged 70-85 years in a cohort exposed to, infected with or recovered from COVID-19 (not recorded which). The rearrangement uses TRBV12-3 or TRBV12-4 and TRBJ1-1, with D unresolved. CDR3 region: CASTQRYTEAFF. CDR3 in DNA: TGTGCCAGCACCCAGAGGTACACTGAAGCTTTCTTT.